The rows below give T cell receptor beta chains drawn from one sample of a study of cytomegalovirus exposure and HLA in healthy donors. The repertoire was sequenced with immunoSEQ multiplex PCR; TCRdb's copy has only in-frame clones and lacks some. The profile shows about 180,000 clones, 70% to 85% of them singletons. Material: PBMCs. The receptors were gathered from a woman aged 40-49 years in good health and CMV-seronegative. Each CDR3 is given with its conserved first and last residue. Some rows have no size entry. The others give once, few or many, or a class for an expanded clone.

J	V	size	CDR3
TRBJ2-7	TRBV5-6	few	CASAIFGGEYSYEQYF
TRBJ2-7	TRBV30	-	CAWSVGTGNYEQYF
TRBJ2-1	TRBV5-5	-	CASSPTAQGHEQFF
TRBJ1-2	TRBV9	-	CASSARGGMGNYGYTF
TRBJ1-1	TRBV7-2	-	CASSYDRGAFF
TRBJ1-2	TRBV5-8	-	CASSSGGRADYGYTF
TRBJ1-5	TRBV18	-	CASSPPGGDRGKNQPQHF
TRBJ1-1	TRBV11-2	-	CASSLQGAVTEAFF
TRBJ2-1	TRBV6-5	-	CASSLGGGEQFF
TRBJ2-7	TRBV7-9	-	CASSSMSGFYEQYF
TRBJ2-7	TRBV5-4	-	CASSAPAAYEQYF
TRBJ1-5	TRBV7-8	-	CASSLDRGNQPQHF
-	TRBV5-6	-	CASSLVADTYEQYF
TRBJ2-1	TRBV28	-	CASSLTDYNEQFF